What follows is one TCR beta chain and its context. This specimen belongs to a study of blood T cell repertoires in COVID-19. The table came from immunoSEQ multiplex PCR; TCRdb's copy has only in-frame clones and leaves some out. The table has some 280,000 clones, about 88% seen once. The CDR3 spans 16 residues. Trimming removed 0 bases from V and 4 bases from J; junction bases left unmatched: 4. Germline assignment: CDR1 LGHNA and CDR2 YNFKEQ. V is TRBV4-2 and J is TRBJ2-7; 12 bases match TRBD2. The clonotype was recovered from a woman aged 60 to 75 with acute or convalescent COVID-19. The specimen sequenced was peripheral blood. The CDR3, as DNA: TGTGCCAGCAGCCAAGATTCGACTAGCGGGAGTTACGAGCAGTACTTC. Amino acid sequence: CASSQDSTSGSYEQYF.